The subject of this entry is one T cell receptor beta chain. Its matching antigen is unknown. This entry is derived from a study of cytomegalovirus exposure and HLA in healthy donors. Study background: Unique TCRs from HLA-typed donors, 70 million to 85 million of them, were held in an early data release.

Study-level findings and limits: Researchers reported in a later analysis that a missense DCLRE1C variant was tied to TCR beta V- and J-gene trimming.

The PCR ran on 60 Vbeta and 13 Jbeta primers. Method: immunoSEQ multiplex PCR; TCRdb's copy keeps in-frame clones and lacks some. The repertoire holds some 140,000 clones, around 80% seen once, with approximately 1.8% in the top ten. The specimen was PBMCs. The source of this sequence is a female donor in good health and CMV-seropositive.

The CDR3 bases are TGTGCCAGCTCACCAGGGAGCGACTATGGCTACACCTTC. Translated: CASSPGSDYGYTF. The V call is TRBV18, the J call TRBJ1-2; D is uncertain. Trimming took off 2 bases at V and 3 bases at J, with 7 bases between the two ends. In germline, CDR1 is KGHSH, CDR2 LQKENI. CDR3 length: 13 amino acids.